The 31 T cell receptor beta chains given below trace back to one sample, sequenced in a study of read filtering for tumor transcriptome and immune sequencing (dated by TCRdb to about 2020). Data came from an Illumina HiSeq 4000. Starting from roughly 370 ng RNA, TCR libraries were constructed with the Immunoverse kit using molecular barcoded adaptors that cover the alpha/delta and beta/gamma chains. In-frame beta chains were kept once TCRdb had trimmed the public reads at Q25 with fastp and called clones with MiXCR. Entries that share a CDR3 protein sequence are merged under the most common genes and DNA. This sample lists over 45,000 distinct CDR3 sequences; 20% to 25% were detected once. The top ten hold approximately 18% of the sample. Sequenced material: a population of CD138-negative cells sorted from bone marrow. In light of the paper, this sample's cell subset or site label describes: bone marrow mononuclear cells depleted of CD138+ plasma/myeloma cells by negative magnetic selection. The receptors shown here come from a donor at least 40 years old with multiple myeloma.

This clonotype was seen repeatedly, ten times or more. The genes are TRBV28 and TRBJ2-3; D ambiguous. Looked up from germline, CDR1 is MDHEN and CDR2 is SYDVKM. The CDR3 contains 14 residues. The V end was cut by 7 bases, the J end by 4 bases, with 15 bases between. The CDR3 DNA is TGTGCCAGCACCGGCCCTGCTCAGCCAGATACGCAGTATTTT. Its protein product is CASTGPAQPDTQYF.

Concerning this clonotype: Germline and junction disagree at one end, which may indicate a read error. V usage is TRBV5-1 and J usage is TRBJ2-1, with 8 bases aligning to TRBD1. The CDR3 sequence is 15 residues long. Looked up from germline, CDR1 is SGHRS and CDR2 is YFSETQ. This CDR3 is CASSKGQAYYNEQFF. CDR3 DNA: TGCGCCAGCAGCAAGGGACAGGCTTACTACAATGAGCAGTTCTTT.

The CDR3 region is CASRPQESSYEQYF. The CDR3 nucleotides are TGTGCCAGCAGACCGCAGGAAAGCTCCTACGAGCAGTACTTC. The chain links TRBV7-9 to TRBJ2-7; D unresolved. Trimming shortened V by 6 bases and J by 0 bases, and 12 bases separated the two germline ends. The germline V gene encodes CDR1 SEHNR and CDR2 FQNEAQ (reference sequence). CDR3 length: 14 residues.

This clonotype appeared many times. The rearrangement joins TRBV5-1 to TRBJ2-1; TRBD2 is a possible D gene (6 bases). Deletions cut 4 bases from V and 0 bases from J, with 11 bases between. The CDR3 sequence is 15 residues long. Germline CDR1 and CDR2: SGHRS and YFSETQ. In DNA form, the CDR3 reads TGCGCCAGCAGCCCCGACGGGAGCTCCTACAATGAGCAGTTCTTC. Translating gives CASSPDGSSYNEQFF.

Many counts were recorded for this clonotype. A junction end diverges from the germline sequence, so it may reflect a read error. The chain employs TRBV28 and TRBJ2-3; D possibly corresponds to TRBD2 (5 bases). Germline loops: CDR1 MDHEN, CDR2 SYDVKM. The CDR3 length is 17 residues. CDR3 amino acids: CASSLWTGSTSTDTQYF. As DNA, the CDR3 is TGTGCCAGCAGTCTATGGACTGGATCTACTAGCACAGATACGCAGTATTTT.

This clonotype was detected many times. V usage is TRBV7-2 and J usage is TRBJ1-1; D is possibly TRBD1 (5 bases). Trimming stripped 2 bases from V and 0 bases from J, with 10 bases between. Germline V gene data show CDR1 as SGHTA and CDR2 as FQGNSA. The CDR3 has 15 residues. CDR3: CASSLYRPMNTEAFF. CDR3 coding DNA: TGTGCCAGCAGCTTATACAGGCCGATGAACACTGAAGCTTTCTTT.

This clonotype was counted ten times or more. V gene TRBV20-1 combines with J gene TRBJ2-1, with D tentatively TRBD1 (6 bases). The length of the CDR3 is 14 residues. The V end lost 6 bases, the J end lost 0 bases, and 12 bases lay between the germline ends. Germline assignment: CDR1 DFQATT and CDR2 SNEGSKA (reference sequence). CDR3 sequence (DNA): TGCAGTGCGAACAGGGAAAACTCCTACAATGAGCAGTTCTTC. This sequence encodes CSANRENSYNEQFF.

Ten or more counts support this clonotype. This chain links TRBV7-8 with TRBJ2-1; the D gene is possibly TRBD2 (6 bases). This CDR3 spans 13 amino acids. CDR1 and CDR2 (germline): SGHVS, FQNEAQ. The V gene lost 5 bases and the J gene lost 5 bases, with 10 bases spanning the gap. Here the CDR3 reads CASSGGADNEQFF. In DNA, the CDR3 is TGTGCCAGCAGCGGCGGGGCAGACAATGAGCAGTTCTTC.

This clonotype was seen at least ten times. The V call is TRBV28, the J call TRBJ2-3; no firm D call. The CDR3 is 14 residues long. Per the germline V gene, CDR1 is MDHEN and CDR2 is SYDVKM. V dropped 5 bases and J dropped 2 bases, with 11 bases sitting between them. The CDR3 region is CASSLRDFTDTQYF. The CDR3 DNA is TGTGCCAGCAGTCTCCGAGACTTCACAGATACGCAGTATTTT. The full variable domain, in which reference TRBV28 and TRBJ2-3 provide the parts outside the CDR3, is DVKVTQSSRYLVKRTGEKVFLECVQDMDHENMFWYRQDPGLGLRLIYFSYDVKMKEKGDIPEGYSVSREKKERFSLILESASTNQTSMYLCASSLRDFTDTQYFGPGTRLTVL.

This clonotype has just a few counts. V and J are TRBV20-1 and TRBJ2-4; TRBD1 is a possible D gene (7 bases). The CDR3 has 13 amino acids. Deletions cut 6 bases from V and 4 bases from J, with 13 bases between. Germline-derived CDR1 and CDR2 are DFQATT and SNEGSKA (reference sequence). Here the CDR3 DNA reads TGCAGTGCAAGTCAGGGGGGAAAAAACATTCAGTACTTC. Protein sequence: CSASQGGKNIQYF.

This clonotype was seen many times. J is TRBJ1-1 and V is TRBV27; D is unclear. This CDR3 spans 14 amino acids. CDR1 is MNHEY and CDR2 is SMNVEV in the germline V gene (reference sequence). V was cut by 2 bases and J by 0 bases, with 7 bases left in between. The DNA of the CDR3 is TGTGCCAGCAGTTTAGGGAACATGAACACTGAAGCTTTCTTT. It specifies CASSLGNMNTEAFF.

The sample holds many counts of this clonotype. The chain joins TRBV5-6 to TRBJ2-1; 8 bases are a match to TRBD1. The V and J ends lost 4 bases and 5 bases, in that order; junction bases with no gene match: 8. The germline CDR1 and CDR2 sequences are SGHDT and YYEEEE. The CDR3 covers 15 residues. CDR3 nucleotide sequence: TGTGCCAGCAGCAATCAGGGGGCGAGCCACAATGAGCAGTTCTTC. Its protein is CASSNQGASHNEQFF.

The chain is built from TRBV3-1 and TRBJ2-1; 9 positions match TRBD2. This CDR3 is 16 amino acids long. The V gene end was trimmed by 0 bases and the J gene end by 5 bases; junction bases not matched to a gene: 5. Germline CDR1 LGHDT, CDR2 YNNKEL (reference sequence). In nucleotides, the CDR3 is TGTGCCAGCAGCCAAGAAGGGACTAGCACCGACAATGAGCAGTTCTTC. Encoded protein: CASSQEGTSTDNEQFF.

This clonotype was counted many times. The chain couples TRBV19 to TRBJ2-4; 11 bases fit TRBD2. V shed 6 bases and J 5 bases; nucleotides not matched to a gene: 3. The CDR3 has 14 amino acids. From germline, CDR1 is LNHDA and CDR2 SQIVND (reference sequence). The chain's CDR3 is CASSPGLAENIQYF. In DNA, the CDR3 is TGTGCCAGTAGCCCGGGACTAGCGGAAAACATTCAGTACTTC.

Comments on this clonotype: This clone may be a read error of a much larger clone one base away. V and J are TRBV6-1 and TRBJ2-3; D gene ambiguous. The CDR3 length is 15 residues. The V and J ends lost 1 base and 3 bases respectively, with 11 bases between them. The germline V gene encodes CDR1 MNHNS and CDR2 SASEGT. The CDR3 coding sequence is TGTGCCAGCAGTGAAGAGGCGGAAGGGACAGATACGCAGTATTTT. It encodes CASSEEAEGTDTQYF.

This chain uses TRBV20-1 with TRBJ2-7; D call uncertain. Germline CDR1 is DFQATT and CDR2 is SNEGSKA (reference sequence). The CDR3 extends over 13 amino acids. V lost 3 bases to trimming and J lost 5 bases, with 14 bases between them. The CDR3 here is CSASTPLIHEQYF. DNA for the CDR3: TGCAGTGCTAGCACTCCTTTAATCCACGAGCAGTACTTC.

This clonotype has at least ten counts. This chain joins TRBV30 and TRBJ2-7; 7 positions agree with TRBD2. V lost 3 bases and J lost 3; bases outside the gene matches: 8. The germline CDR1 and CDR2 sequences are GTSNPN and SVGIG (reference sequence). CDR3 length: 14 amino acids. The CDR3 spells CAWRFGGGRYEQYF. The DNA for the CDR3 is TGTGCCTGGAGGTTCGGCGGGGGTCGCTACGAGCAGTACTTC.

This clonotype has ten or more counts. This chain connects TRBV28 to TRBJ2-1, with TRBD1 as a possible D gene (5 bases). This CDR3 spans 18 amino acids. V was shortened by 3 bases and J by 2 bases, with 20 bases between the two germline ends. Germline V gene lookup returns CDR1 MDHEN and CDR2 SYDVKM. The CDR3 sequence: CASSFQQGVVFPYNEQFF. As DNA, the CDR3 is TGTGCCAGCAGTTTCCAGCAGGGTGTTGTTTTCCCCTACAATGAGCAGTTCTTC.

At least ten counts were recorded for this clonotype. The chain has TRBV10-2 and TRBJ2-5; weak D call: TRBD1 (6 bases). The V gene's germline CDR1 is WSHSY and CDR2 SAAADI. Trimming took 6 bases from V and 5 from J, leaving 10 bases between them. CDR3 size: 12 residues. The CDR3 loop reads CASSHGQETQYF. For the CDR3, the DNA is TGCGCCAGCAGCCACGGACAGGAGACCCAGTACTTC.

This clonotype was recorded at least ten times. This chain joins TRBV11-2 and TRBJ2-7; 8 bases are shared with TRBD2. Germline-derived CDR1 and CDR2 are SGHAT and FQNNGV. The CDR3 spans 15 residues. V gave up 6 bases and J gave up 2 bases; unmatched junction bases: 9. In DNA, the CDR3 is TGTGCCAGCAGTCGCATAGCGGGACCGCCCTACGAGCAGTACTTC. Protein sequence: CASSRIAGPPYEQYF.

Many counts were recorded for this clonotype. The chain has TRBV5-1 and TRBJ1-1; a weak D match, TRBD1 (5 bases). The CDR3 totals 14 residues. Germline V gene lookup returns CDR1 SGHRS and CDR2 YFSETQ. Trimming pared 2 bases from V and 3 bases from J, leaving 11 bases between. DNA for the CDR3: TGCGCCAGCAGCTTTCAGGGTTTGGACACTGAAGCTTTCTTT. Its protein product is CASSFQGLDTEAFF.

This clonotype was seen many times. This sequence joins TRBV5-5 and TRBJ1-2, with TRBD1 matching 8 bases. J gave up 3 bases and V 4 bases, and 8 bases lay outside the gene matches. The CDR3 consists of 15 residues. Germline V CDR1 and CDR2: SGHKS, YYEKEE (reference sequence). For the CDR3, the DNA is TGTGCCAGCAGCGCCAGGACAGGGTCCGACTATGGCTACACCTTC. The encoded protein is CASSARTGSDYGYTF.

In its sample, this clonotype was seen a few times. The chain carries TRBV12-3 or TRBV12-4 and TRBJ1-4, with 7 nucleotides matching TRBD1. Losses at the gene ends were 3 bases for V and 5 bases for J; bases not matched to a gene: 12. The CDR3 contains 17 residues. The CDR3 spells CASSLLLPGTENEKLFF. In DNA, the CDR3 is TGTGCCAGCAGTTTGTTGTTACCGGGGACAGAGAATGAAAAACTGTTTTTT.

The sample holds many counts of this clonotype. The DNA of the CDR3 is TGTGCCAGCAGCATGGGACAGGCGCTAAATGAAAAACTGTTTTTT. Protein: CASSMGQALNEKLFF. The chain is built from TRBV7-9 and TRBJ1-4; 8 nucleotides align to TRBD1. CDR3 length: 15 amino acids. Per the germline V gene, CDR1 is SEHNR and CDR2 is FQNEAQ (reference sequence). Unmatched junction bases numbered 7, after V lost 5 bases and J lost 5 bases.

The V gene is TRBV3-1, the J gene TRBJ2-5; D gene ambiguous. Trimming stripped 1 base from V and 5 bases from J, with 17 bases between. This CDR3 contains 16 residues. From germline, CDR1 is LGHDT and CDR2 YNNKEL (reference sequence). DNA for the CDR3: TGTGCCAGCAGCCAAGTCGTCAGAGAGGAATTGGAGACCCAGTACTTC. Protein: CASSQVVREELETQYF.

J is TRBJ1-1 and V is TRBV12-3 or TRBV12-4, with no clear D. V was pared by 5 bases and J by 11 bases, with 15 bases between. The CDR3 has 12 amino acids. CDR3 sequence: CASSETSPTAFF. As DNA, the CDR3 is TGTGCCAGCAGTGAGACGTCTCCGACGGCTTTCTTT.

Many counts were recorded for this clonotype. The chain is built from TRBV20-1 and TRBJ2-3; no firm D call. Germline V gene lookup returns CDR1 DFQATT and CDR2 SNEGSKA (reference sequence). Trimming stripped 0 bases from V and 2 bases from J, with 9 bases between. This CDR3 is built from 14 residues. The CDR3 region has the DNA TGCAGTGCTAGAGAGGATGGAACCACAGATACGCAGTATTTT. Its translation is CSAREDGTTDTQYF.

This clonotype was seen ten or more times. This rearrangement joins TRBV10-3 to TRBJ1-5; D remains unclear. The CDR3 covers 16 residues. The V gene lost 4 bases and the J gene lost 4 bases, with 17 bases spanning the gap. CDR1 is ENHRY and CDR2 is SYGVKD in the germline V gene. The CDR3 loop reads CAISGGSGKLNQPQHF. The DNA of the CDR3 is TGTGCCATCAGTGGCGGATCGGGAAAGTTGAATCAGCCCCAGCATTTT.

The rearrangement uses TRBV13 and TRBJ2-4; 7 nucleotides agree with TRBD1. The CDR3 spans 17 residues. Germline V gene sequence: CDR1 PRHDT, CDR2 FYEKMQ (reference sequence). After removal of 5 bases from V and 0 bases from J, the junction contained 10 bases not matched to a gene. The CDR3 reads CASSGPGTDLAKNIQYF. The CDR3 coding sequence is TGTGCCAGCAGCGGCCCAGGGACAGACCTAGCCAAAAACATTCAGTACTTC.

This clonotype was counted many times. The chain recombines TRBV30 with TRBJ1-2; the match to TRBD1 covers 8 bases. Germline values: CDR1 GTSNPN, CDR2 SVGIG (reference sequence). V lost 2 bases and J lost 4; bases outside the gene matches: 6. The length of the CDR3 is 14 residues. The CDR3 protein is CAWSLIGTGYGYTF. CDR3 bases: TGTGCCTGGAGTTTAATCGGGACAGGCTATGGCTACACCTTC. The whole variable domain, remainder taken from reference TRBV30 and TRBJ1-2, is SQTIHQWPATLVQPVGSPLSLECTVEGTSNPNLYWYRQAAGRGLQLLFYSVGIGQISSEVPQNLSASRPQDRQFILSSKKLLLSDSGFYLCAWSLIGTGYGYTFGSGTRLTVV.

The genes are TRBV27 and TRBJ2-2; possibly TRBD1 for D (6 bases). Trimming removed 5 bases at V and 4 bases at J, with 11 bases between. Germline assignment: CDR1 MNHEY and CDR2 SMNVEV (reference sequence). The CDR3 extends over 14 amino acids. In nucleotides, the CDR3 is TGTGCCAGCAGTCCGACAGGCCCCACCGGGGAGCTGTTTTTT. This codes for CASSPTGPTGELFF.